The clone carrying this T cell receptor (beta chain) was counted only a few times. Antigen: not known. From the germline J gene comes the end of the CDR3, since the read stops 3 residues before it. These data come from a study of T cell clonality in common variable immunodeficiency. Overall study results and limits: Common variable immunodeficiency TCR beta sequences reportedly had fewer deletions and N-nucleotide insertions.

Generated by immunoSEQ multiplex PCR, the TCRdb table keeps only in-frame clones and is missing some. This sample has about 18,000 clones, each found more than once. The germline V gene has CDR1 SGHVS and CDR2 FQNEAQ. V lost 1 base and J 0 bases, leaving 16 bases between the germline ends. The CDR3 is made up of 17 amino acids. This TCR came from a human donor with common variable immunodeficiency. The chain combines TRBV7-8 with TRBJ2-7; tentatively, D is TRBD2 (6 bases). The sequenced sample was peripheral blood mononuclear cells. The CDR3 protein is CASSLGPGVASSYEQYF. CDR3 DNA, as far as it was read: TGTGCCAGCAGCTTAGGACCGGGGGTGGCCAGCTCCTACGAG.